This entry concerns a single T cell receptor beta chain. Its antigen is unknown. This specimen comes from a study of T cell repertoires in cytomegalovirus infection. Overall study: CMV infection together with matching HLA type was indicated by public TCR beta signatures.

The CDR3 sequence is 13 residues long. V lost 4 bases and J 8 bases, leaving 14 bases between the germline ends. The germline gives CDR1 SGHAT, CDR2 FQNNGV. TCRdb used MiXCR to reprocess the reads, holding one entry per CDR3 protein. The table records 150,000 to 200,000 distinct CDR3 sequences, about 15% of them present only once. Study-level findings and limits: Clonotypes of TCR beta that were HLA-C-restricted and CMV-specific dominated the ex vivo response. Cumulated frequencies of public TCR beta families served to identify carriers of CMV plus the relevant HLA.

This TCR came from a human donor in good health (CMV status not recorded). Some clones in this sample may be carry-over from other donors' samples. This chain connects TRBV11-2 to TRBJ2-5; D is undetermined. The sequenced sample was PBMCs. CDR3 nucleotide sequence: TGTGCCAGCAGCTCCCCGTCGCAGGAAACCCAGTACTTC. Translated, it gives CASSSPSQETQYF.